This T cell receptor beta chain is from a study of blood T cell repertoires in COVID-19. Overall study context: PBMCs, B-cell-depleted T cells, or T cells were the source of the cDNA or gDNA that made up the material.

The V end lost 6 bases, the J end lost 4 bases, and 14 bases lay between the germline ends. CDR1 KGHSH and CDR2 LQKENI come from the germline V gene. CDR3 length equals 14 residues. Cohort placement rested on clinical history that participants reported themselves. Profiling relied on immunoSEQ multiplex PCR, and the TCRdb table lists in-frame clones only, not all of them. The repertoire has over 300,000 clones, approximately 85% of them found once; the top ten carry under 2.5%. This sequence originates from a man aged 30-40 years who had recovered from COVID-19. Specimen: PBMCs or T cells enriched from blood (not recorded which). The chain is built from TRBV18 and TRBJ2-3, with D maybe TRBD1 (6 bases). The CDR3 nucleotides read TGTGCCAGCTCCCCCAGGGGCCTCCCAGATACGCAGTATTTT. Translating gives CASSPRGLPDTQYF.